Listed below are T cell receptor beta chains from one sample, sequenced in a study of regulatory T cells in long-lasting Graves disease. TCRdb ran MiXCR on the multiplex PCR reads and lists one entry per CDR3 protein. The data show 550,000 or so distinct CDR3 sequences, more than 10% seen once. The sample was also linked to a second study, of T cells in Graves' hyperthyroidism and ophthalmopathy.

Sequencing was performed on peripheral blood mononuclear cells (PBMCs), taken at new diagnosis, from a patient treated with antithyroid drugs. The receptors were gathered from a woman aged 30 to 39 with Graves disease. Each CDR3 is given with its conserved first and last residue. A D gene is named only where the DNA matches it firmly. Rows may omit the clone size; those that give it use once, few, many or a size class.

cdr3_length: 14; v_call: TRBV4-1; clone_size: many; j_call: TRBJ1-2; d_call: .; cdr3_aa: CASSHTFGNYGYTF; cdr3_nt: TGCGCCAGCAGCCACACGTTCGGGAACTATGGCTACACCTTC
cdr3_length: 16; v_call: TRBV20-1; clone_size: many; j_call: TRBJ2-3; d_call: .; cdr3_aa: CSARGPGVQGTDTQYF; cdr3_nt: TGCAGTGCTAGAGGGCCGGGAGTTCAGGGCACAGATACGCAGTATTTT
cdr3_length: 15; v_call: TRBV9; clone_size: many; j_call: TRBJ1-3; d_call: .; cdr3_aa: CASSGQLLSGNTIYF; cdr3_nt: TGTGCCAGCAGCGGACAGCTCCTCTCTGGAAACACCATATATTTT
cdr3_length: 14; v_call: TRBV4-2; clone_size: few; j_call: TRBJ2-3; d_call: .; cdr3_aa: CASSDGGGADTQYF; cdr3_nt: TGTGCCAGCAGCGACGGCGGCGGGGCAGATACGCAGTATTTT
cdr3_length: 16; v_call: TRBV12-3/TRBV12-4; clone_size: many; j_call: TRBJ1-1; d_call: .; cdr3_aa: CASRAYRVHVNTEAFF; cdr3_nt: TGTGCCAGCAGAGCTTACAGGGTGCACGTGAACACTGAAGCTTTCTTT
cdr3_length: 15; v_call: TRBV24-1; clone_size: many; j_call: TRBJ2-7; d_call: .; cdr3_aa: CATSDPPQGINEQYF; cdr3_nt: TGTGCCACCAGTGATCCTCCGCAGGGGATTAACGAGCAGTACTTC
cdr3_length: 12; v_call: TRBV30; clone_size: many; j_call: TRBJ1-4; d_call: .; cdr3_aa: CAWSRAEEKLFF; cdr3_nt: TGTGCCTGGAGCAGGGCGGAAGAAAAACTGTTTTTT
cdr3_length: 12; v_call: TRBV11-2; clone_size: many; j_call: TRBJ2-7; d_call: TRBD1; cdr3_aa: CASSHRGYEQYF; cdr3_nt: TGTGCCAGCAGCCACAGGGGCTACGAGCAGTACTTC
cdr3_length: 18; v_call: TRBV20-1; clone_size: many; j_call: TRBJ2-1; d_call: .; cdr3_aa: CSARGTGQTLGVYGEQFF; cdr3_nt: TGCAGTGCTAGGGGGACGGGACAAACTTTAGGGGTCTATGGGGAGCAGTTCTTC
cdr3_length: 16; v_call: TRBV19; clone_size: .; j_call: TRBJ2-2; d_call: TRBD1; cdr3_aa: CASSSWDRSPTGELFF; cdr3_nt: TGTGCCAGTAGTTCGTGGGACAGGAGTCCCACCGGGGAGCTGTTTTTT
cdr3_length: 13; v_call: TRBV6-1; clone_size: .; j_call: TRBJ1-5; d_call: .; cdr3_aa: CASSEIGNQPQHF; cdr3_nt: TGTGCCAGCAGTGAAATAGGCAATCAGCCCCAGCATTTT
cdr3_length: 17; v_call: TRBV11-3; clone_size: many; j_call: TRBJ2-1; d_call: TRBD2; cdr3_aa: CASSLISGSSYYNEQFF; cdr3_nt: TGTGCCAGCAGCTTAATTAGCGGGAGTAGTTACTACAATGAGCAGTTCTTC
cdr3_length: 17; v_call: TRBV6-5; clone_size: .; j_call: TRBJ1-2; d_call: .; cdr3_aa: CASSYGAGSLSNYGYTF; cdr3_nt: TGTGCCAGCAGTTACGGGGCAGGTAGTTTGTCGAACTATGGCTACACCTTC
cdr3_length: 15; v_call: TRBV19; clone_size: few; j_call: TRBJ1-3; d_call: .; cdr3_aa: CASSSSDTPRNTIYF; cdr3_nt: TGTGCCAGTAGTAGCTCGGACACACCGAGAAACACCATATATTTT
cdr3_length: 14; v_call: TRBV5-1; clone_size: many; j_call: TRBJ1-2; d_call: .; cdr3_aa: CASSLGPTVLGYTF; cdr3_nt: TGCGCCAGCAGCTTGGGGCCGACAGTTTTGGGCTACACCTTC
cdr3_length: 14; v_call: TRBV12-3/TRBV12-4; clone_size: many; j_call: TRBJ2-3; d_call: .; cdr3_aa: CASRPGTSTDTQYF; cdr3_nt: TGTGCCAGCAGACCCGGGACTAGCACAGATACGCAGTATTTT
cdr3_length: 17; v_call: TRBV5-5; clone_size: many; j_call: TRBJ1-4; d_call: .; cdr3_aa: CASSVTAAWATNEKLFF; cdr3_nt: TGTGCCAGCAGCGTTACAGCGGCGTGGGCAACTAATGAAAAACTGTTTTTT
cdr3_length: 14; v_call: TRBV7-9; clone_size: many; j_call: TRBJ1-3; d_call: TRBD1; cdr3_aa: CASSPGTAGNTIYF; cdr3_nt: TGTGCCAGCAGCCCAGGGACAGCCGGAAACACCATATATTTT
cdr3_length: 14; v_call: TRBV11-2; clone_size: few; j_call: TRBJ2-1; d_call: .; cdr3_aa: CASSLGSSDNEQFF; cdr3_nt: TGTGCCAGCAGCTTAGGGAGTTCCGACAATGAGCAGTTCTTC
cdr3_length: 13; v_call: TRBV29-1; clone_size: many; j_call: TRBJ1-1; d_call: .; cdr3_aa: CSVGTGPGTEAFF; cdr3_nt: TGCAGCGTTGGAACAGGGCCGGGGACTGAAGCTTTCTTT
cdr3_length: 14; v_call: TRBV27; clone_size: few; j_call: TRBJ2-7; d_call: .; cdr3_aa: CASSPFDSSYEQYF; cdr3_nt: TGTGCCAGCAGTCCTTTCGACAGCTCCTACGAGCAGTACTTC
cdr3_length: 15; v_call: TRBV6-1; clone_size: .; j_call: TRBJ2-1; d_call: .; cdr3_aa: CASSRQVLNYNEQFF; cdr3_nt: TGTGCCAGCAGTAGACAGGTCCTGAATTACAATGAGCAGTTCTTC